Each of the 11 T cell receptor beta chains below was sequenced from the same sample in a study of T-cell reconstitution after alpha-beta-depleted transplantation in children. Preparing the TCRbeta library involved the use of unique molecular identifiers. TCRdb analysed the PCR reads with MiXCR anew, one entry per CDR3 protein. Of some 300,000 distinct CDR3 sequences listed, approximately 7.3% were seen once; the top ten hold around 10%. Study-level results: Once a year had passed after transplant, T-cell counts and diversity came mostly from newly produced T cells.

These receptors are not linked to any known antigen. Sequencing was performed on peripheral blood, taken 360 days after TCRalphabeta/CD19-depleted stem cell transplant. Every receptor here comes from a female patient aged 2-9 years who had a stem cell transplant for Fanconi anemia, so the T cells may come from the graft donor.

This clonotype was seen more than once but under ten times. The genes are TRBV10-2 and TRBJ2-5; 12 bases match TRBD2. The V and J ends lost 7 bases and 0 bases, in that order; junction bases with no gene match: 9. Germline loops: CDR1 WSHSY, CDR2 SAAADI. The CDR3 is 17 residues long. CDR3 residues: CASTGLAGRSYQETQYF. DNA for the CDR3: TGCGCCAGCACCGGACTAGCGGGGAGATCGTACCAAGAGACCCAGTACTTC.

This chain links TRBV20-1 with TRBJ2-5, with a weak D call TRBD1 (5 bases). The CDR3 is 15 residues long. V dropped 0 bases and J dropped 4 bases, with 15 bases sitting between them. Germline V gene data show CDR1 as DFQATT and CDR2 as SNEGSKA (reference sequence). CDR3 protein: CSARDWRTQGETQYF. CDR3 in DNA: TGCAGTGCTAGAGATTGGCGCACGCAGGGAGAGACCCAGTACTTC.

There are many counts of this clonotype. CDR3 nucleotides: TGTGCCAGCAGCTTACCCGGGACTAGCGGGAGCCCAGATACGCAGTATTTT. Translated, it gives CASSLPGTSGSPDTQYF. The chain has TRBV11-2 and TRBJ2-3; 14 bases fit TRBD2. CDR1 and CDR2 (germline): SGHAT, FQNNGV. J was trimmed by 4 bases and V by 2 bases; bases with no gene match: 5. This CDR3 region has 17 residues.

This clonotype occurred many times. The CDR3, as DNA: TGCGCCAGCAGCGGGTCAGATACGCAGTATTTT. Encoded protein: CASSGSDTQYF. The V and J genes are TRBV5-1 and TRBJ2-3, with no clear D. V was trimmed by 4 bases and J by 4 bases, leaving 4 bases between them. Germline V CDR1 and CDR2: SGHRS, YFSETQ. This CDR3 is built from 11 residues.

A few counts support this clonotype. The genes are TRBV9 and TRBJ2-1; 10 bases are shared with TRBD1. This CDR3 is 14 amino acids long. J was trimmed by 10 bases and V by 2 bases; bases with no gene match: 6. CDR1 and CDR2 from the germline V gene are SGDLS and YYNGEE. The CDR3 region is CASSVGTGVNEQFF. CDR3 in DNA: TGTGCCAGCAGCGTGGGGACAGGGGTCAACGAGCAGTTCTTC.

This clonotype was recorded a few times. The V and J genes are TRBV20-1 and TRBJ2-1; D is unclear. The germline CDR1 and CDR2 sequences are DFQATT and SNEGSKA (reference sequence). The CDR3 covers 12 residues. Trimming left V 6 bases short and J 8 bases short, with 14 bases between. This CDR3 reads CSAVTIADEQFF. CDR3 DNA: TGCAGTGCCGTCACGATTGCCGATGAGCAGTTCTTC.

This rearrangement joins TRBV5-5 to TRBJ2-1, with 15 bases matching TRBD2. Germline V gene data show CDR1 as SGHKS and CDR2 as YYEKEE (reference sequence). This CDR3 is built from 17 residues. V was clipped by 2 bases and J by 4 bases; unmatched bases: 4. The CDR3 loop reads CASSLRTSGGAYNEQFF. CDR3 coding DNA: TGTGCCAGCAGCTTACGGACTAGCGGGGGGGCTTACAATGAGCAGTTCTTC. The full variable domain, in which reference TRBV5-5 and TRBJ2-1 provide the parts outside the CDR3, is DAGVTQSPTHLIKTRGQQVTLRCSPISGHKSVSWYQQVLGQGPQFIFQYYEKEERGRGNFPDRFSARQFPNYSSELNVNALLLGDSALYLCASSLRTSGGAYNEQFFGPGTRLTVL.

This clonotype was seen a few times. The chain joins TRBV6-5 to TRBJ2-3; D unresolved. The CDR3 loop spans 13 amino acids. V was trimmed by 6 bases and J by 2 bases, leaving 9 bases between them. Germline V gives CDR1 MNHEY, CDR2 SVGAGI. DNA of the CDR3: TGTGCCAGCAGCCTCGAGTACACAGATACGCAGTATTTT. Protein: CASSLEYTDTQYF.

The chain employs TRBV29-1 and TRBJ2-1; no reliable D call. The ends were cut back, 5 bases at V and 0 bases at J, with 11 bases in the middle. The CDR3 is 14 residues long. CDR1 and CDR2 from the germline V gene are SQVTM and ANQGSEA. CDR3 coding DNA: TGCAGCGTTCTCAGGCGAAGCTCCTACAATGAGCAGTTCTTC. Its protein is CSVLRRSSYNEQFF.

This clonotype was seen a few times. The J gene is TRBJ2-7, the V gene TRBV11-1; TRBD2 aligns across 10 bases. This CDR3 spans 18 amino acids. Unmatched junction bases numbered 13, after V lost 5 bases and J lost 0 bases. Germline CDR1 is SGHAT and CDR2 is FQDESV (reference sequence). The CDR3 region has the DNA TGTGCCAGCAGCCTCGGACTAGCGGCGTCCGGAAGCTCCTACGAGCAGTACTTC. Protein product: CASSLGLAASGSSYEQYF.

This clonotype was recorded many times. The chain recombines TRBV25-1 with TRBJ1-6; D uncertain. Trimming shortened V by 6 bases and J by 4 bases, and 13 bases separated the two germline ends. The CDR3 spans 15 residues. Germline V lookup: CDR1 MGHDK, CDR2 SYGVNS. CDR3 region: CASRATAMYNSPLHF. For the CDR3, the DNA is TGTGCCAGCAGGGCAACAGCGATGTATAATTCACCCCTCCACTTT. Variable domain in full (rest from reference TRBV25-1 and TRBJ1-6): EADIYQTPRYLVIGTGKKITLECSQTMGHDKMYWYQQDPGMELHLIHYSYGVNSTEKGDLSSESTVSRIRTEHFPLTLESARPSHTSQYLCASRATAMYNSPLHFGNGTRLTVT.